This paragraph reports one T cell receptor beta chain. Its antigen is still unknown. This sample was included in a study of T cell responses to AZD1222 COVID-19 vaccine. Study summary: Second-dose recipients at about 4 or about 12 weeks were treated as one pooled group. General study points: Spike-specific TCR breadth and depth rose after two AZD1222 doses.

The method was immunoSEQ multiplex PCR; TCRdb's version includes in-frame clones alone and lacks a portion of them. The sample lists 140,000 to 150,000 clones, about 91% occurring once. CDR1 and CDR2 (germline): SGHRS, YFSETQ. J gave up 4 bases and V 1 base, and 1 base lay outside the gene matches. The CDR3 runs 14 residues. The rearrangement joins TRBV5-1 to TRBJ1-4, with TRBD1 matching 7 bases. Sequenced here: peripheral blood, sampled on day 0 of AZD1222 vaccination. This clonotype was obtained from an adult in good health. In DNA, the CDR3 is TGCGCCAGCAGCTTGCAGGGGGGTAATGAAAAACTGTTTTTT. This translates into CASSLQGGNEKLFF.